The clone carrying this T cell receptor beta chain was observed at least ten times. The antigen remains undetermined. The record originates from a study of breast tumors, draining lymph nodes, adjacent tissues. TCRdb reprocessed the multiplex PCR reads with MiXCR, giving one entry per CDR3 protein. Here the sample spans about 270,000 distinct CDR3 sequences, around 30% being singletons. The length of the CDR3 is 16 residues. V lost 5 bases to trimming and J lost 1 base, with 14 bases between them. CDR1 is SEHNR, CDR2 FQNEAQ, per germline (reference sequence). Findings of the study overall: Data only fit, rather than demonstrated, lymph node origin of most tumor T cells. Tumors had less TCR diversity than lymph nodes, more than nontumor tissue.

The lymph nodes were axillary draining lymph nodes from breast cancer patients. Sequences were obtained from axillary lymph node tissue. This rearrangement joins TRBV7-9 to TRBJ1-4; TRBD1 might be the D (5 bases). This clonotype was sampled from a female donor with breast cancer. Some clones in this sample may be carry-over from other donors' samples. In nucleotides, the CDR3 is TGTGCCAGCAGCCCCTTCGGGCAGGGAACTAATGAAAAACTGTTTTTT. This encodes CASSPFGQGTNEKLFF.